The 25 T cell receptor delta chains below were found in one sample sequenced in a study of γδ T cells in repeated Plasmodium falciparum infection. TCRdb re-called clones from the multiplex PCR reads using CATT. The table lists around 57,000 delta-chain clones, around 1.7% of them singletons. Vgamma9/Vdelta2+ and Vdelta2-negative gammadelta T cells were flow-sorted from PBMC for bulk sequencing. The sample consisted of gamma-delta T cells from blood. These receptors were collected from a pool of human donors (malaria-infected and uninfected, not separated).

Concerning this clone: The protein TCRdb lists belongs to a much larger clone and differs from this DNA's translation at residue 16, which points to a read error; the protein shown is made from the DNA. This chain joins TRDV1 and TRDJ1, with TRDD3 matching over 12 bases. Assignment of the J gene here rests on matching the DNA to germline, because TCRdb gives none. This CDR3 has 24 residues. V shed 1 base and J 0 bases; nucleotides not matched to a gene: 24. Germline V gives CDR1 TSWWSYY, CDR2 QGS. The CDR3 nucleotides are TGTGCTCTTGGGGAACCCACCTTTTTCTGTCCTAACTGGGGGATACTCTGCTACACCGATAAACTCATCTTT. This sequence encodes CALGEPTFFCPNWGILCYTDKLIF.

To note about this clone: TCRdb lists the protein of a much larger clone for this DNA, which differs at residue 13, so this is likely a read error; the protein given here is translated from the DNA itself. The V call is TRDV1, the J call TRDJ1, with TRDD3 identical over 8 bases. TCRdb is silent on the J gene; assignment here came from matching the DNA to germline. The CDR3 totals 22 residues. Trimming removed 1 base from V and 0 bases from J; junction bases left unmatched: 22. The germline V gene has CDR1 TSWWSYY and CDR2 QGS. As DNA, the CDR3 is TGTGCTCTTGGGGAACGGAGGGAGACTGGGGGGTACCGAGGGTCGTACACCGATAAACTCATCTTT. Residues: CALGERRETGGYRGSYTDKLIF.

This clone was detected a few times. A read error likely explains why the TCRdb protein, taken from a much larger clone, differs from this DNA's translation at residue 19; the protein shown is translated from the DNA. TRDV1 is the V gene, and the J gene was not called; no check of the table's D call, TRDD3, against the DNA was made. This CDR3 region has 22 residues. CDR1 and CDR2 from the germline V gene are TSWWSYY and QGS. The CDR3 region has the DNA TGTGCTCTTGGGGAACCTCGGAGAAGAGATACGCGGACACCATTCCACAGCGATAGAGTCATCTTT. Translation: CALGEPRRRDTRTPFHSDRVIF.

This clone has ten or more counts. Other nucleotide sequences in the sample specify the same CDR3. The chain combines TRDV1 with TRDJ1, with 8 bases aligning to TRDD2. This CDR3 has 21 residues. The V segment lost 4 bases and the J segment 0 bases; nucleotides outside the gene matches: 22. CDR1 is TSWWSYY and CDR2 is QGS in the germline V gene. The CDR3 region has the DNA TGTGCTCTTGGGGGTTTTCGACTTCCTACTGCTGGGGCTAGGTACACCGATAAACTCATCTTT. It translates to CALGGFRLPTAGARYTDKLIF.

As to this clone: The TCRdb protein comes from a much larger clone and disagrees with this DNA's translation at residues 9 and 19, likely due to a read error; the protein given here is derived from the DNA. The chain's CDR3 is CAFRLINLGGIGHSFLLAEQLFF. The CDR3 nucleotides read TGTGCCTTCCGACTAATCAATTTGGGGGGGATTGGCCACTCCTTCCTCCTGGCAGAACAACTCTTCTTT. The J gene is TRDJ2, the V gene TRDV3, with D perhaps TRDD2 or TRDD3 (7 bases each). V lost 3 bases to trimming and J lost 10 bases, with 48 bases between them. The germline V gene has CDR1 TVYSNPD and CDR2 GDNSRS (reference sequence). This CDR3 is built from 23 residues.

This clone was picked up many times. TCRdb has a much larger clone's protein, which differs at residue 17 from the translation of this DNA, likely because of a read error; what is shown is the protein translated from the DNA. This chain links TRDV1 with TRDJ1, with 9 bases fitting TRDD3. Per the germline V gene, CDR1 is TSWWSYY and CDR2 is QGS. The CDR3 is made up of 18 amino acids. Written as DNA, the CDR3 is TGTGCTCTTGGGGAAGTGGCGCCCCTCACTCTACTGGGGGAGAAACTCACCTTT. This translates into CALGEVAPLTLLGEKLTF.

This clone was seen a handful of times. It differs at one base from a far larger clone, so likely a read error. Other DNA sequences in the sample encode the same CDR3. The V gene is TRDV1, the J gene TRDJ2, with TRDD3 matching 11 bases. The J gene was missing in TCRdb and was found by matching the end of the DNA to germline. Germline CDR1 TSWWSYY, CDR2 QGS. V gave up 6 bases and J gave up 6 bases; unmatched junction bases: 24. CDR3 length: 21 residues. The DNA for the CDR3 is TGTGCTCTTGGATTTTCCTACCTGCAAGACCTGGGGGATACTCGGGCAGCACAACTCTTCTTT. Its protein product is CALGFSYLQDLGDTRAAQLFF.

The sample holds many counts of this clone. TCRdb shows a much larger clone's protein in place of this DNA's translation, and the two differ at residue 13, likely through a read error; the protein shown is translated from the DNA. The chain combines TRAV38-2/DV8 with TRDJ1, with 9 positions matching TRDD3. Here the J gene was assigned by germline matching of the DNA, as TCRdb has none. V lost 0 bases, J lost 9 bases, and 18 bases stayed unmatched. Germline assignment: CDR1 TSESDYY and CDR2 QEAYKQQN. This CDR3 is 18 amino acids long. CDR3 residues: CAYRSVSLPTGGDAELIF. CDR3 DNA: TGTGCTTATAGGAGCGTTAGCCTTCCGACTGGGGGAGACGCGGAACTCATCTTT.

Worth noting for this clone: The protein TCRdb lists belongs to a much larger clone and differs from this DNA's translation at residue 9, which points to a read error; the protein shown is made from the DNA. This rearrangement joins TRDV1 to TRDJ1; D is unclear. Germline matching of the DNA provided the J gene here, since TCRdb leaves it blank. The CDR3 has 14 residues. CDR1 TSWWSYY and CDR2 QGS come from the germline V gene. The V end lost 7 bases, the J end lost 3 bases, and 15 bases lay between the germline ends. CDR3 sequence: CALVISVFADKLIF. CDR3 coding DNA: TGTGCTCTTGTGATTTCCGTCTTCGCCGATAAACTCATCTTT.

This clone was recorded at least ten times. TCRdb assigns this DNA the protein of a much larger clone, which departs from its translation at residue 12; this likely reflects a read error, and the protein shown comes from translating the DNA. The chain couples TRDV1 to TRDJ1, with D hard to call. The CDR3 totals 14 residues. The germline gives CDR1 TSWWSYY, CDR2 QGS. CDR3 DNA sequence: TGTGCTCTTGGGGACGTTCTGTACACCGATAAACCCATCTTT. Its protein is CALGDVLYTDKPIF.

This clone turned up a few times. This DNA's translation and the protein TCRdb lists, from a much larger clone, do not match at residue 5, likely due to a read error; the protein shown is translated from the DNA. The genes are TRDV2 and TRDJ1; TRDD3 agrees at 11 bases. The J gene was not available in TCRdb and was assigned here by matching the DNA to germline segments. The J segment lost 2 bases and the V segment lost 5 bases, leaving 30 bases of the junction unmatched. The length of the CDR3 is 23 residues. Germline V gene sequence: CDR1 GEAIGNYY, CDR2 EKD. CDR3 sequence reads: CACVARGFGARVRLGDNTDKLIF. DNA of the CDR3: TGTGCCTGTGTAGCCCGAGGATTCGGGGCTAGGGTTCGACTGGGGGATAATACCGATAAACTCATCTTT.

This clone occurred many times. The rearrangement links TRDV1 to TRDJ1; 11 bases line up with TRDD3. This CDR3 is 23 amino acids long. Losses at the gene ends were 3 bases for V and 3 bases for J; bases not matched to a gene: 27. Germline V lookup: CDR1 TSWWSYY, CDR2 QGS. The CDR3 coding sequence is TGTGCTCTTGGGGACTTAGGCCTTCCTGGGCCCCCTGGGGGATACAGGAGGGCCGATAAACTCATCTTT. This encodes CALGDLGLPGPPGGYRRADKLIF.

In its sample, this clone was seen many times. The TCRdb record carries a much larger clone's protein, which differs from this DNA's translation at residue 3; a read error is the likely cause, and the protein listed here is the DNA translation. The rearrangement uses TRDV1 and TRDJ1; D possibly uses TRDD2 or TRDD3 (6 bases each). The CDR3 totals 21 residues. Germline assignment: CDR1 TSWWSYY and CDR2 QGS. Here the CDR3 DNA reads TGTGCTCCTGGGAAAGGCTCCTACGGGGGAGTACGATTAGGGTACACCGATAAACTCATCTTT. Its translation is CAPGKGSYGGVRLGYTDKLIF.

This clone was seen more than once but under ten times. The likely explanation is a read error, given a far larger clone one base away. Other DNA sequences in the sample encode the same CDR3. The gene calls are TRDV1 and TRDJ1; D might be TRDD2 or TRDD3, each matching 5 bases. TCRdb offers no J gene call, so here the DNA was matched to germline to obtain one. Germline CDR1 reads TSWWSYY; CDR2 reads QGS. CDR3 length: 17 residues. In DNA form, the CDR3 reads TGCGCTCTTGGGGAACTTCCATCATATATCTTCACCGATAAACTCATCTTT. Translating gives CALGELPSYIFTDKLIF.

The sample holds a few counts of this clone. TCRdb's protein, taken from a much larger clone, differs from this DNA's translation at residue 13, likely owing to a read error; the protein displayed comes from the DNA. This sequence joins TRDV3 and TRDJ1, with TRDD3 matching 8 bases. The J gene, not given by TCRdb, was assigned here from a germline match of the nucleotide sequence. The CDR3 length is 19 residues. CDR1 and CDR2 (germline): TVYSNPD, GDNSRS (reference sequence). The J segment lost 0 bases and the V segment lost 3 bases, leaving 21 bases of the junction unmatched. CDR3 nucleotides: TGTGCCTTCCTACTGGGGATACCCTTCTTCGCGGGAGACACCGATAAACTCATCTTT. This gives the protein CAFLLGIPFFAGDTDKLIF.

As to this clone: A far larger clone is one nucleotide away, so this likely arose from a read error. Within the sample, other DNA sequences also encode this same CDR3. The chain recombines TRDV2 with TRDJ1; 12 bases are shared with TRDD3. No J segment appears in TCRdb, so it was assigned here by matching the sequence to germline. The CDR3 has 20 residues. CDR1 GEAIGNYY and CDR2 EKD come from the germline V gene. The CDR3 sequence: CACDRLLGDTKRVYTDKLIF. CDR3 bases: TGTGCCTGTGACCGACTACTGGGGGATACAAAGAGAGTGTACACTGATAAACTCATCTTT.

On this clone itself: This DNA translates differently at residue 12 from the TCRdb protein, which is that of a much larger clone; a read error is likely, and the protein shown is the DNA's own translation. The genes are TRDV1 and TRDJ1; possibly TRDD3 for D (5 bases). Matching the DNA to germline supplied the J gene, which TCRdb does not give. CDR3 length equals 21 residues. The V gene's germline CDR1 is TSWWSYY and CDR2 QGS. The V and J ends lost 2 bases and 0 bases respectively, with 28 bases between them. CDR3 DNA: TGTGCTCTTGGGGAATCTTTTCCCAACCGGTGGCCGGGGAGATACACCGATAAACTCATCTTT. It specifies CALGESFPNRWPGRYTDKLIF.

Note on this clone: Given a far larger clone just one base away, this is likely a sequencing read error. This same CDR3 is encoded by further DNA sequences in the sample. The gene calls are TRDV1 and TRDJ2, with TRDD3 matching 12 bases. The J gene was not available in TCRdb and was assigned here by matching the DNA to germline segments. V lost 2 bases, J lost 5 bases, and 27 bases stayed unmatched. Germline assignment: CDR1 TSWWSYY and CDR2 QGS. The CDR3 spans 24 residues. The CDR3, as DNA: TGTGCTCTTGGGGAATCCCCCTTCCTACCTCACTCCCTCTGGGGGATACGGCTTACAGCACAACTCTTCTTT. Protein: CALGESPFLPHSLWGIRLTAQLFF.

On this clone itself: The TCRdb record carries a much larger clone's protein, which differs from this DNA's translation at residue 5; a read error is the likely cause, and the protein listed here is the DNA translation. The chain joins TRDV1 to TRDJ1; D unresolved. Trimming cost V 3 bases and J 6 bases, with 8 bases left between them. Germline V lookup: CDR1 TSWWSYY, CDR2 QGS. The CDR3 runs 12 residues. The CDR3 spells CALGDPAHKLIF. The CDR3 coding sequence is TGTGCTCTTGGGGATCCAGCGCATAAACTCATCTTT.

The table lists this clone with a few counts. A far larger clone is only one base removed, so a read error is likely. At the DNA level, this CDR3 is encoded by other sequences in the same sample as well. The chain has TRDV1 and TRDJ1; 8 nucleotides agree with TRDD3. CDR3 length: 20 amino acids. Germline assignment: CDR1 TSWWSYY and CDR2 QGS. The CDR3 here is CALGEQGLYGVLGGGDKLIF. CDR3 in DNA: TGTGCTCTTGGGGAACAAGGACTTTACGGCGTACTGGGGGGAGGCGATAAACTCATTTTT.

This clone has a handful of counts. The amino acid sequence in TCRdb belongs to a much larger clone and departs from this DNA's translation at residue 8, likely a sequencing read error; the sequence shown is translated from the DNA. The rearrangement joins TRDV1 to TRDJ1; 8 positions agree with TRDD3. TCRdb supplies no J gene; here it was assigned by aligning the nucleotide sequence to germline. Germline lookup yields CDR1 TSWWSYY and CDR2 QGS. V dropped 7 bases and J dropped 4; count of bases not matched to a gene: 29. The CDR3 consists of 21 residues. The CDR3 DNA reads as TGTGCTCTTGCCTTATTGGGTCCCTTCCGTTCGGAGGGGATACTTAGCGATAAACTCATCTTT. Translating it yields CALALLGPFRSEGILSDKLIF.

This clone was seen repeatedly, ten times or more. This rearrangement joins TRDV2 to TRDJ1; perhaps TRDD3 as D (6 bases). Looked up from germline, CDR1 is GEAIGNYY and CDR2 is EKD. The CDR3 sequence is 14 residues long. V was pared by 0 bases and J by 6 bases, with 13 bases between. The DNA of the CDR3 is TGTGCCTGTGACACCGGGGGACTGACCCATAAACTCATCTTT. Encoded protein: CACDTGGLTHKLIF.

As for this clone: TCRdb assigns this DNA the protein of a much larger clone, which departs from its translation at residue 14; this likely reflects a read error, and the protein shown comes from translating the DNA. J is TRDJ1 and V is TRDV1, with 13 bases identical to TRDD3. V was clipped by 2 bases and J by 6 bases; unmatched bases: 12. Looked up from germline, CDR1 is TSWWSYY and CDR2 is QGS. The CDR3 totals 18 residues. CDR3 nucleotides: TGTGCTCTTGGGGAAGTACCCGTACTGGGGGATACGCCCAATAAACTCATCTTT. Protein: CALGEVPVLGDTPNKLIF.

This clone was picked up many times. A read error may be the cause here, since a much bigger clone is one base away. This chain connects TRDV3 to TRDJ1; TRDD3 might be the D (6 bases). V was pared by 2 bases and J by 1 base, with 26 bases between. Germline loops: CDR1 TVYSNPD, CDR2 GDNSRS (reference sequence). The CDR3 totals 18 residues. The CDR3 here is CAFDSPSGGYSGTDKLIF. For the CDR3, the DNA is TGTGCCTTTGACTCGCCTAGTGGGGGCTACTCCGGCACCGATAAACTCATCTTT.

This clone has more than one count but fewer than ten. The translation of this DNA and the TCRdb protein of a much larger clone differ at residue 18, probably owing to a read error; the protein shown here is translated from the DNA. V and J are TRDV1 and TRDJ1, with 8 bases fitting TRDD3. TCRdb records no J gene; here it was assigned by comparing the DNA to germline. This CDR3 is built from 21 residues. The V gene's germline CDR1 is TSWWSYY and CDR2 QGS. The DNA for the CDR3 is TGTGCTCTTGCCTTATTGGGTCTCTTCCGTTCGGAGGGGATACTTAGCGATGAACTCATCTTT. As protein: CALALLGLFRSEGILSDELIF.